This T cell receptor (beta chain) was obtained from a study of shared clonotypes between healthy human individuals. Profiling relied on immunoSEQ multiplex PCR, and the TCRdb table lists in-frame clones only, not all of them. Here the sample spans 2 million or so clones, just under 95% being singletons. Trimming took 2 bases from V and 8 from J, leaving 16 bases between them. The germline CDR1 and CDR2 sequences are MGHRA and YSYEKL. This CDR3 is 15 amino acids long. Terminally differentiated effector memory CD45RA+ cells were excluded by CCR7 positive selection of CD45RO-negative cells. The receptor was derived from a man between 18 and 35 years old in good health. The V gene is TRBV4-1, the J gene TRBJ2-1, with D perhaps given as TRBD1 or TRBD2 (5 bases each). The specimen was naive CD8+ T cells sorted from blood. CDR3 in amino acids: CASSQRDRSGDEQFF. The CDR3 DNA is TGCGCCAGCAGCCAAAGGGACCGGTCAGGTGATGAGCAGTTCTTC.